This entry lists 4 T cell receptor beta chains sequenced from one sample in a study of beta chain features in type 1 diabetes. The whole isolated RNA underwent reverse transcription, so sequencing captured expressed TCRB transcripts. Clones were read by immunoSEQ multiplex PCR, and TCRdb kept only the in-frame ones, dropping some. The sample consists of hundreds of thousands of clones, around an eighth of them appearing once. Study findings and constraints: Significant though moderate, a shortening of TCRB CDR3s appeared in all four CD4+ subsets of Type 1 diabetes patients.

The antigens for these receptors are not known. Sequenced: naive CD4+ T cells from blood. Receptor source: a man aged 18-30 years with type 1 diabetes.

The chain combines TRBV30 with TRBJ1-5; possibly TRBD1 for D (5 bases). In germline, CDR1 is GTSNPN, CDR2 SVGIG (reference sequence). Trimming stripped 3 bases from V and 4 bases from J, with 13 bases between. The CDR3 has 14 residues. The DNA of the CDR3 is TGTGCCTGGAGCCCCGACAGCCCTAATCAGCCCCAGCATTTT. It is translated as CAWSPDSPNQPQHF. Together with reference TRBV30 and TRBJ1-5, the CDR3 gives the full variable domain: SQTIHQWPATLVQPVGSPLSLECTVEGTSNPNLYWYRQAAGRGLQLLFYSVGIGQISSEVPQNLSASRPQDRQFILSSKKLLLSDSGFYLCAWSPDSPNQPQHFGDGTRLSIL.

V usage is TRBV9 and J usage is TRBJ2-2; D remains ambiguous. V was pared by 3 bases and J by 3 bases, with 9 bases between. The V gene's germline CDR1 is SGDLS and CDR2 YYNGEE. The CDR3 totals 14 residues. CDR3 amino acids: CASSEPPDTGELFF. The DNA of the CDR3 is TGTGCCAGCAGCGAGCCACCTGACACCGGGGAGCTGTTTTTT.

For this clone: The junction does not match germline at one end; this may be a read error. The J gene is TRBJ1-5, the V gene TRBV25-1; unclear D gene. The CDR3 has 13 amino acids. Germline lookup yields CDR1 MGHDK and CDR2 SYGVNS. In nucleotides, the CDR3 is TGTTCCAGCAGTGATAGAGGCAATCAGCCCCAGCATTTT. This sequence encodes CSSSDRGNQPQHF.

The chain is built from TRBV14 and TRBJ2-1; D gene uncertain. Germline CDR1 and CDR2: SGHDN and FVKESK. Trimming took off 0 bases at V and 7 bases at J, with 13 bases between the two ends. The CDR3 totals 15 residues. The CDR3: CASSQDLRRRNEQFF. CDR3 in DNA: TGTGCCAGCAGCCAAGACCTGCGTCGGCGGAATGAGCAGTTCTTC.